The rows below give T cell receptor beta chains drawn from one sample of a study of Ad26.COV2.S vaccination and SARS-CoV-2 variants. Sequencing was performed with immunoSEQ multiplex PCR; in TCRdb, only in-frame clones are kept and a portion is missing. The sample lists 400,000 to 500,000 clones, around 89% occurring once. The material sequenced was peripheral blood, taken in a trial of Ad26.COV2.S vaccine versus placebo. The receptor source for this set is a person between 18 and 60 years old who received the Ad26.COV2.S COVID-19 vaccine or a placebo. The CDR3 runs from the conserved cysteine through the conserved F or W. A D gene is named only where the DNA matches it firmly. Size is omitted from some rows. Given values are once, few, many or a class for expanded clones.

TRBV29-1,TRBJ1-1,TRBD1,-,TGCAGCGTTGAGACAGGGTACACTGAAGCTTTCTTT,CSVETGYTEAFF
TRBV19,TRBJ2-2,TRBD1,-,TGTGCCAGTAGGACCCTAGGGACAGGGGCCGACATGGGGGGCACCGGGGAGCTGTTTTTT,CASRTLGTGADMGGTGELFF
TRBV6-5,TRBJ2-7,TRBD2,-,TGTGCCAGCAGTTACTCGACTAGCGGGGCTCACGAGCAGTACTTC,CASSYSTSGAHEQYF
TRBV5-6,TRBJ1-6,TRBD1,once,TGTGCCAGCAGCGAGGGGACAGCCGATAATTCACCCCTCCACTTT,CASSEGTADNSPLHF
TRBV18,TRBJ2-3,-,few,TGTGCCAGCTCACCAGGAGGTGATACGCAGTATTTT,CASSPGGDTQYF
TRBV28,TRBJ2-3,-,-,TGTGCCAGCAGTTCCGCGGGGAAGGCAGATACGCAGTATTTT,CASSSAGKADTQYF
TRBV5-3,TRBJ1-2,-,few,TGTGCCAGAGGGGACCACGGGAACTATGGCTACACCTTC,CARGDHGNYGYTF
TRBV24-1,TRBJ2-1,TRBD1,-,TGTGCCACCAGTGATGGCAGGACAGGCGATGAGCAGTTCTTC,CATSDGRTGDEQFF
TRBV21-1,TRBJ1-2,-,-,TGTGCCAGCACCCAATGGGGTCCGGTGGGGCCTTATGGCTACACCTTC,CASTQWGPVGPYGYTF
TRBV2,TRBJ2-5,-,-,TGTGCCAGCAGGCCGACTGTGCAGCAAGAGACCCAGTACTTC,CASRPTVQQETQYF
TRBV5-4,TRBJ2-7,-,-,TGTGCCAGCAGCTCCATGGGAACCTACGAGCAGTACTTC,CASSSMGTYEQYF
TRBV28,TRBJ1-3,-,once,TGTGCCTGCGGGGGGGGACACACCATATATTTT,CACGGGHTIYF
TRBV5-4,TRBJ2-7,-,few,TGTGCCAGCAGCTTGGATGGACCCCCTGGCACCTACGAGCAGTACTTC,CASSLDGPPGTYEQYF
TRBV7-2,TRBJ1-3,-,-,TGTGCCAGCAGCCTTACCGGGACGCTGGACTCTGGAAACACCATATATTTT,CASSLTGTLDSGNTIYF
TRBV9,TRBJ2-3,-,-,TGTGCCAGCCCCGGGGTAAAATTAGCAGATACGCAGTATTTT,CASPGVKLADTQYF
TRBV3-1/TRBV3-2,TRBJ2-7,TRBD2,-,TGTGCCAGCAGCCGCGGATTGGGACTAGCGTTCAACGAGCAGTACTTC,CASSRGLGLAFNEQYF
TRBV5-1,TRBJ1-2,-,-,TGCGCCAGCAGCTTGGATGGGACCCTCACCGCCTACACCTTC,CASSLDGTLTAYTF
TRBV5-4,TRBJ1-2,-,-,TGTGCCAGCACCCCGGGGGGGGCACATGGCTACACCTTC,CASTPGGAHGYTF
TRBV19,TRBJ1-1,-,-,TGTGCCAGTAGTCCACCCGTAAACTTCGCTGAAGCTTTCTTT,CASSPPVNFAEAFF
TRBV11-2,TRBJ1-1,TRBD1,-,TGTGCCAGCAGCTTAGGGACAGGCTATGTGAACACTGAAGCTTTCTTT,CASSLGTGYVNTEAFF
TRBV11-2,TRBJ1-4,TRBD1,-,TGTGCCAGCAGCCACCGGGACAGGGGTGAAAAACTGTTTTTT,CASSHRDRGEKLFF
TRBV5-8,TRBJ2-2,TRBD1,-,TGTGCCAGCAGCTCCGGGACAGGGGCTACCGGGGAGCTGTTTTTT,CASSSGTGATGELFF
TRBV6-6,TRBJ1-2,-,-,TGTGCCAGCAGTTATTTGGTGAATGGCTACACCTTC,CASSYLVNGYTF
TRBV7-9,TRBJ2-1,-,once,TGTGCCAGCAGCTTAGTGGCTTGGGACCCCACCTATTCTTACAATGAGCAGTTCTTC,CASSLVAWDPTYSYNEQFF
TRBV4-1,TRBJ1-2,-,-,TGCGCCAGCAGCCAACCTTCTGGGAGGGACTCCTTGAACTATGGCTACACCTTC,CASSQPSGRDSLNYGYTF
TRBV27,TRBJ1-1,-,-,TGTGCCAGCAGTATCGGAAGGTCCACTGAAGCTTTCTTT,CASSIGRSTEAFF
TRBV5-3,TRBJ2-3,-,-,TGTGCCAGAAGCTTGACTAGCTTTAACAGGGCAGATACGCAGTATTTT,CARSLTSFNRADTQYF
TRBV7-9,TRBJ1-2,-,few,TGTGCCAGCAGTTCGGACACGATTGATGGCTACACCTTC,CASSSDTIDGYTF
TRBV5-1,TRBJ2-7,-,-,TGCGCCAGCAGCTCCCAACCACAGGGGACTAGAGACGAGCAGTACTTC,CASSSQPQGTRDEQYF
TRBV6-2/TRBV6-3,TRBJ1-2,-,-,TGTGCCAGCAGTTTCTTGCGGTATGGCTACACCTTC,CASSFLRYGYTF
TRBV7-2,TRBJ1-2,-,-,TGTGCCAGCAGCTTACCGGGTTTGGGACGTAGGGGCTACACCTTC,CASSLPGLGRRGYTF
TRBV29-1,TRBJ2-3,TRBD2,-,TGCAGCTCCCGCCCGGGACTAGCGGGGGGGGATACGCAGTATTTT,CSSRPGLAGGDTQYF
TRBV30,TRBJ1-1,-,-,TGTGCCTGGATGCCCGGGGGGAACACTGAAGCTTTCTTT,CAWMPGGNTEAFF
TRBV9,TRBJ2-6,-,-,TGTGCCAGCAGCGTAGGGGGGCCAGGGGCCAACGTCCTGACTTTC,CASSVGGPGANVLTF
TRBV6-2/TRBV6-3,TRBJ2-7,-,-,TGTGCCAGCAGTTACTCGATTGAAGGGCACGAGCAGTACTTC,CASSYSIEGHEQYF
TRBV9,TRBJ2-1,TRBD2,-,TGTGCCAGCAGCGTAGAAGGACTAGCGGGGCTTCGTTGGAATGAGCAGTTCTTC,CASSVEGLAGLRWNEQFF
TRBV10-2,TRBJ1-6,-,-,TGCGCCAGCAAGGACGTGGGGCCAGGAAATTCACCCCTCCACTTT,CASKDVGPGNSPLHF
TRBV6-1,TRBJ1-5,-,-,TGTGCCAGCAGTGAGATGTCCAATCAGCCCCAGCATTTT,CASSEMSNQPQHF
TRBV6-1,TRBJ1-5,-,-,TGTGCCAGCAGTGAAGCCCAGCTTCAGCCCCAGCATTTT,CASSEAQLQPQHF
TRBV6-5,TRBJ2-4,TRBD2,-,TGTGCCAGCAGTTACGGGACTAGCGGGGGGGGAAACATTCAGTACTTC,CASSYGTSGGGNIQYF
TRBV27,TRBJ1-2,-,-,TGTGCCAGCAGTCCCCGGGGCTATGGCTACACCTTC,CASSPRGYGYTF
TRBV15,TRBJ1-2,-,-,TGTGCCACCAGCAGAGATCTGGGCCGCCACTATGGCTACACCTTC,CATSRDLGRHYGYTF
TRBV6-6,TRBJ1-1,TRBD1,-,TGTGCCAGCAGCCGAACCGGACAGGGGGGAGGGTTCACTGAAGCTTTCTTT,CASSRTGQGGGFTEAFF
TRBV4-2,TRBJ2-3,TRBD1,-,TGTGCCAGCAGCCAAGCTGTGGGACAGGGTGTGGATACGCAGTATTTT,CASSQAVGQGVDTQYF
TRBV24-1,TRBJ2-1,TRBD2,-,TGTGCCACCAGTGATCCCCCGGCCCAAGGTGGGAGGGATGAGCAGTTCTTC,CATSDPPAQGGRDEQFF
TRBV27,TRBJ2-2,-,-,TGTGCCAGCAGTTTGGGTCTGGGCATGATTAGGACCGGGGAGCTGTTTTTT,CASSLGLGMIRTGELFF
TRBV6-5,TRBJ1-2,TRBD1,once,TGTGCCAGCAGCCCCAGGGGGATGAGTGGCTACACCTTC,CASSPRGMSGYTF
TRBV4-1,TRBJ2-7,TRBD1,-,TGCGCCAGCAGCCCAAGGGACAGGGGATCCTACGAGCAGTACTTC,CASSPRDRGSYEQYF
TRBV5-1,TRBJ1-5,TRBD1,-,TGCGCCAGCAGCTCAGGGGGGGCCAATCAGCCCCAGCATTTT,CASSSGGANQPQHF
TRBV30,TRBJ1-1,-,-,TGTGCCTGGAGTTTCGCCCGTAGTACTGAAGCTTTCTTT,CAWSFARSTEAFF
TRBV7-2,TRBJ1-1,-,-,TGTGCCAGCAGCCCACGAGGAGTTTCGGCAGGAGAAGCTTTCTTT,CASSPRGVSAGEAFF
TRBV4-1,TRBJ1-2,-,once,TGCGCCAGCAGCCAAGATTCTAAGAGCAACTATGGCTACACCTTC,CASSQDSKSNYGYTF
TRBV28,TRBJ2-1,-,once,TGTGCCAGCAGTTTAGAGGCAGGACGGTATAATGAGCAGTTCTTC,CASSLEAGRYNEQFF